This T cell receptor beta chain is from a study of cytomegalovirus exposure and HLA in healthy donors (TCRdb year 2017). Background on the whole study: In an earlier analysis of 550 to 750 of the donors, 250 to 300 Gb of sequence data and 90 million to 120 million unique TCR beta sequences from 180 million or so T cells were reported. The later analysis used no new phenotypic data to find candidate immune exposures, relying instead on TCR beta sequences and their occurrence across donors. Among 300 to 450 genotyped donors of the cohort, an average of around 240,000 unique TCR beta nucleotide sequences were sequenced per donor, around 20% of them non-productive. In a later genetic analysis, genome-wide SNP genotypes for about 55% of the 666 donors were used, and that subset was treated as a discovery cohort. Donor age, sex, ethnicity and CMV serostatus were compiled together with the repertoire data. An early release that covered 500 to 800 HLA-typed donors contained approximately 320 gigabases of sequencing data and about 93 million unique TCR sequences. The genetic ancestry cluster associated with self-reported Caucasian donors included roughly 84% of the approximately 410 genotyped donors. The number of donors typed differed by locus, with 629-630 for A, B, C, DRB1 and DQB1, 522 for DQA1, 600 to 610 for DPA1, and 472 for DPB1. In addition to the first cohort of roughly 700 subjects, a separate validation cohort of approximately 110 different subjects was used. All discovery cohort repertoires had been generated using a single sequencing platform. To predict cytomegalovirus infection status, the study brought together high-throughput TCR immunosequencing, statistical association of individual TCRs with disease status, and machine learning. HLA typing included class I and class II loci at four-digit resolution. A later analysis re-analyzed previously published TCR beta repertoires from approximately 700 donors and added high-resolution HLA genotyping to study TCR occurrence patterns. In an earlier analysis of 550 to 700 of the donors, high-throughput TCR beta sequencing was used to judge whether each TCR beta V gene segment behaved as functional or pseudogenic. The T cell repertoires of around 670 subjects were profiled by immunosequencing and related to cytomegalovirus serostatus. A handful of DR-DQ haplotypes were handled as single units for association and clustering because linkage in the cohort was strong. The study aimed to test whether signatures of past pathogen exposure could be identified by cataloging public T cell receptors.

This clone has just a few counts. Its antigen is currently not known. No qualities accompany the bases; no much larger clone lies one base away. The cohort consisted of 600 to 750 healthy bone marrow donors. Cohort members were all nominally healthy when sampled, although unrecorded immune exposures were likely present. The donor tested CMV seropositive, placing the donor among the roughly 270 seropositive members of the cohort. A peripheral blood sample was collected from each donor, and TCR beta sequencing was performed on peripheral blood mononuclear cells. The Qiagen DNeasy Blood Extraction Kit was used to extract genomic DNA from the blood cell samples. Libraries were constructed by the immunoSEQ multiplex PCR assay. For the multiplex PCR, a mixture combining 60 forward primers for TCR Vbeta segments and 13 reverse primers for TCR Jbeta segments was used. A multiplex PCR assay on genomic DNA amplified the CDR3 region of rearranged TCR beta genes. Amplified TCR beta libraries were sequenced as 87-base-pair reads on the Illumina HiSeq System. Per the original workflow: In a later analysis, 80 million or so unique TCR beta chains were counted across the roughly 610 repertoires, and about 9.9 million of these chains were shared by at least two donors. Raw reads were error-corrected and collapsed into unique sequences by a nearest-neighbor algorithm in which closely related sequences were merged to remove PCR and sequencing errors. CDR3 sequences were aligned to IMGT reference sequences to assign V, D and J gene segments. For a sequence to be retained, a match of at least six nucleotides to both a V gene segment and a J gene segment was required. A rearrangement counted as productive if the CDR3 had no stop codons and remained in frame with V and J, and every other rearrangement counted as non-productive. Following IMGT convention, CDR3 was defined as the stretch from the second conserved V-encoded cysteine up to the conserved J-encoded phenylalanine. In an earlier analysis of more than 550 of the donors, sequences lacking an unambiguous match to a single V gene segment were excluded. In an earlier analysis of about 590 of the donors, a V segment was called functional when productive rearrangements were above 56.7%, and segregating when the standard deviation between donors exceeded 5%. To diagnose cytomegalovirus status from the catalog of TCR beta chain sequences, a statistical classification framework was built. In a later analysis, V and J genes were assigned by comparing TCR nucleotide sequences against IMGT/GENE-DB human TR gene sequences. The TCRdist pipeline was used in a later analysis to assign CDR3 sequences and most-parsimonious VDJ recombination scenarios. In a later analysis, each TCR beta chain was defined by its CDR3 amino acid sequence together with its V-gene family, and reads without a unique V-gene family were excluded. A later analysis removed 550 to 700 highly shared, low-generation-probability nucleotide sequences to deal with suspected cross-contamination and a sequencing artifact. In a later analysis, a clonal expansion index for each public chain was calculated from normalized within-repertoire ranks of inferred template counts. Generation probabilities in a later analysis came from a VDJ recombination model fitted to out-of-frame rearrangements, and those results were checked against IGoR. Hypergeometric tests were used in a later analysis to score TCR-TCR, TCR-HLA and TCR-CMV co-occurrence, with a repertoire-size bias correction applied to the TCR pairs. False discovery rates were estimated in a later analysis by permuting HLA or CMV assignments 20 times. A later analysis grouped co-occurring TCRs with DBSCAN, adding TCRdist sequence similarity when clustering within HLA-allele-positive subsets. Co-occurrence clustering excluded repertoires with fewer than 30,000 or more than 120,000 public chains, plus five with anomalous nucleotide sharing. The source is immuneACCESS, and TCRdb retained only in-frame sequences with V and J called. Part of the clones is not carried over; for the studies checked, unresolved V genes explain less than half of this, and the remainder is unexplained. V and J calls and clone size are copied from that table; D and trimming were computed from the DNA. The sample table contains around 97,000 clones; only one count was recorded for around 80% of them. The ten biggest clones cover 10% of the sample.

CDR1 and CDR2 were assigned from the germline V gene (reference sequence) as SEHNR and FQNEAQ. The CDR3 has 13 amino acids, counting the end cysteine and phenylalanine. The CDR3 DNA has 39 bases and is translated from base 1. V and J are truncated by 5 bases and 7 bases respectively, leaving an intervening sequence of 12 bases. Study-wide findings and limitations: A cluster of highly shared sequence variants was judged likely to be a technical artifact of the sequencing pipeline. Because counts were too low, roughly 17 rarely observed V segments, including chromosome 9 orphons, were left out of the earlier analysis of 587 of the donors. Across donors, most TCR sequences were observed very rarely, whereas some public TCRs were present in many individuals. Presence/absence analyses assumed roughly uniform sequencing depth across donors, an assumption that may not hold. Linkage disequilibrium might explain the correlated functional status among segregating V segments, but an unknown experimental factor could not be excluded. The authors suggested that the approach could potentially be extended to other disease states and immunological phenotypes. In vitro tests confirmed that a few of the cytomegalovirus-associated TCR beta chains recognize cytomegalovirus antigens. Cytomegalovirus status was reported to be diagnosed by the classifier with high specificity and sensitivity in both the original and validation cohorts. For the cohort, immune exposure information was limited to CMV serostatus. In a later analysis, HLA-associated TCR beta chains showed more clonal expansion and lower generation probabilities than non-associated chains that were equally common. In a later analysis, most CMV-associated TCR beta chains were found to appear HLA-restricted, with HLA associations seemingly driven largely by CMV exposure. A later genetic analysis associated a missense DCLRE1C variant with V-gene and J-gene trimming of TCR beta chains, and an independent cohort replicated the association. The 87-base-pair reads could not distinguish some IMGT-functional V segments, including TRBV6-2 and TRBV6-3, so those segments were excluded. In a later analysis, TCR association rates were found to vary across HLA loci, with the most associated TCRs seen for DRB1 alleles and the fewest for HLA-C alleles. According to a later analysis, parvovirus B19, influenza, CMV and Epstein-Barr virus appeared linked to several top co-occurrence clusters. In this cohort, only TCR beta chains were sequenced, and detectable features were limited by the absence of alpha or paired-chain data. Because some donors lacked HLA typing at each locus, the association tests relied only on the typed subset. Compared with the approximately 710-donor mean, donors in an Asian-associated ancestry cluster had fewer N-insertions in productive TCRs, according to a later genetic analysis. Assigning TCR associations to individual alleles was difficult when HLA alleles, especially DR and DQ, strongly co-occurred. Specific HLA alleles were associated with some 15,000 TCR beta sequences at a false discovery rate of 0.05 in a later analysis. In an earlier analysis of fewer than 750 of the donors, most TCR beta V segments were observed in productive rearrangements about 87% or about 30% of the time, broadly matching IMGT annotations. A further reported finding was that TCR beta sequences accurately predicted the HLA-A and HLA-B alleles for most subjects in the first cohort. A total of 150 to 200 TCR beta chains were listed by the study as associated with cytomegalovirus.

This receptor was taken from a woman under 30 in good health and CMV-seropositive. The sample was PBMCs. Recombination connected TRBV7-9 to TRBJ2-1; possibly the D gene is TRBD2, per 5 matching bases. The nucleotide sequence reads TGTGCCAGCAGCACCTACATAGCGAATGAGCAGTTCTTC. Its protein is CASSTYIANEQFF.